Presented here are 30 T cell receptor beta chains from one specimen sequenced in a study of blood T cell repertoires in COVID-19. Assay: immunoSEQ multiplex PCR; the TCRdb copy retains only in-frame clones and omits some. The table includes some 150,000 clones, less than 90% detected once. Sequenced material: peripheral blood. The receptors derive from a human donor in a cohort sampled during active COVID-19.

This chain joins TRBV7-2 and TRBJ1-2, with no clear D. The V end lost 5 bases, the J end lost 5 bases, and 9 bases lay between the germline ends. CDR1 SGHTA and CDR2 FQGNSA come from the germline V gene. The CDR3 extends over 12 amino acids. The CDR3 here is CASSPPQYGYTF. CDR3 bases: TGTGCCAGCAGCCCTCCCCAGTATGGCTACACCTTC.

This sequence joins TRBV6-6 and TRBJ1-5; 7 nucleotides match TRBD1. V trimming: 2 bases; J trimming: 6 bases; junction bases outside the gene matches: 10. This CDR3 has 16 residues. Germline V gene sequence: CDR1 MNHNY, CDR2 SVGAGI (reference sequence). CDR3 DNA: TGTGCCAGCAGTTACCCTCAGGGGGTGGCAGGTCAGCCCCAGCATTTT. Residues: CASSYPQGVAGQPQHF.

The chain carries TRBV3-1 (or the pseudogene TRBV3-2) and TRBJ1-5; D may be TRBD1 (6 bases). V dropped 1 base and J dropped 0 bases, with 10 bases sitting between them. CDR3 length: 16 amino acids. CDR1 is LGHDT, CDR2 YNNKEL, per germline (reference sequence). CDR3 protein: CASSQGTAYSNQPQHF. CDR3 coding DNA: TGTGCCAGCAGCCAAGGGACAGCCTATAGCAATCAGCCCCAGCATTTT.

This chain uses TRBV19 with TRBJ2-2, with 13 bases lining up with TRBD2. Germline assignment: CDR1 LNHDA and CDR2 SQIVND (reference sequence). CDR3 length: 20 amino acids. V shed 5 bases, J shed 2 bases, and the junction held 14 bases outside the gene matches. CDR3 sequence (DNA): TGTGCCAGTAGTCGCCCTCGACTAGCGGGGGGCTACATTAACACCGGGGAGCTGTTTTTT. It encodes CASSRPRLAGGYINTGELFF.

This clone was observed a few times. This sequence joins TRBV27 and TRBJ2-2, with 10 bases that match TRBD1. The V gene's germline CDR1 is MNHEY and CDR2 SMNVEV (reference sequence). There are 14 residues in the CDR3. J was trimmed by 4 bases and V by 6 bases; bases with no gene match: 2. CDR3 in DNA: TGTGCCAGCAGACGACAGGGGGCCACCGGGGAGCTGTTTTTT. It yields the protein CASRRQGATGELFF.

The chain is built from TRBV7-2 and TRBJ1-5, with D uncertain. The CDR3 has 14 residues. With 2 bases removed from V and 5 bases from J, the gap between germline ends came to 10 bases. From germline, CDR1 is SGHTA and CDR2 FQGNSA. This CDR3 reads CASSLNVGDQPQHF. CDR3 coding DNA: TGTGCCAGCAGCTTAAACGTTGGAGATCAGCCCCAGCATTTT.

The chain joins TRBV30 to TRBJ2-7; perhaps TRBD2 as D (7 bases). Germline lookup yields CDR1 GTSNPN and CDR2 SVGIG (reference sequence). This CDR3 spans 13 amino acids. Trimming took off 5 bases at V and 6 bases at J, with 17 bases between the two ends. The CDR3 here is CAWGGDIQGEQYF. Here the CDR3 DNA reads TGTGCCTGGGGGGGGGACATTCAGGGCGAGCAGTACTTC.

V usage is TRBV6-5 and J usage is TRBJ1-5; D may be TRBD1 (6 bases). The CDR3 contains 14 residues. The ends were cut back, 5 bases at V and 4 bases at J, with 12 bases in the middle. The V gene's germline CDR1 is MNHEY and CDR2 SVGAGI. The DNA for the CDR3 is TGTGCCAGCAGTCCCCCGGACAGAAATCAGCCCCAGCATTTT. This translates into CASSPPDRNQPQHF.

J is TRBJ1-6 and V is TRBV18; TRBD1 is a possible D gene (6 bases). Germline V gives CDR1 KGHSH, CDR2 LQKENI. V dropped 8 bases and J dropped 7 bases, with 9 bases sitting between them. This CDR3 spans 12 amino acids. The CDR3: CASRTANSPLHF. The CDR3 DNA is TGTGCCAGCCGGACAGCGAATTCACCCCTCCACTTT.

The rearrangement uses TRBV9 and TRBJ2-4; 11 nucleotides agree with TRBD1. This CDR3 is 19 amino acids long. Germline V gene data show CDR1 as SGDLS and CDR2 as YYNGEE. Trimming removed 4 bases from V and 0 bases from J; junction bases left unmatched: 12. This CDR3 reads CASSPAGTGGSLAKNIQYF. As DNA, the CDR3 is TGTGCCAGCAGCCCCGCCGGGACAGGGGGGAGTCTAGCCAAAAACATTCAGTACTTC.

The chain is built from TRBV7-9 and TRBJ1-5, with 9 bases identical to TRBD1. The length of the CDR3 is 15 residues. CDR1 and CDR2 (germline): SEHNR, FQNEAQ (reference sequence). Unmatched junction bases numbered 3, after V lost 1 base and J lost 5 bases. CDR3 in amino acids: CASSLGTGVDQPQHF. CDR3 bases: TGTGCCAGCAGCTTAGGGACAGGGGTTGATCAGCCCCAGCATTTT.

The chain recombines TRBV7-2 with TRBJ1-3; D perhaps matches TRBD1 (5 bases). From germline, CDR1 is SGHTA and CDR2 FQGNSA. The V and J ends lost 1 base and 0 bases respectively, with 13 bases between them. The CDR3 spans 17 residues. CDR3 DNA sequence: TGTGCCAGCAGCTTAGTGACAGCTGGCCCCTCTGGAAACACCATATATTTT. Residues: CASSLVTAGPSGNTIYF.

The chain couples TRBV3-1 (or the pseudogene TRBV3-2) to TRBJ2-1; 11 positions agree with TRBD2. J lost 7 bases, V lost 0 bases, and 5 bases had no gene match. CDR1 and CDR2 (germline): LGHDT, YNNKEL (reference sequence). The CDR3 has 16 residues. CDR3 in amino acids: CASSQDGTSGINEQFF. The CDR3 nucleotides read TGTGCCAGCAGCCAAGACGGGACTAGCGGAATAAATGAGCAGTTCTTC.

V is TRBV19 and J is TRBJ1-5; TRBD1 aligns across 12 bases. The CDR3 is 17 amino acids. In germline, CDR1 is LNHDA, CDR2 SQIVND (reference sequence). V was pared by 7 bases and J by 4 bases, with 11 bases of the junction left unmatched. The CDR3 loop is CASTGQGAPSNNQPQHF. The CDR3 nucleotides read TGTGCCAGTACGGGACAGGGGGCGCCTTCAAATAATCAGCCCCAGCATTTT.

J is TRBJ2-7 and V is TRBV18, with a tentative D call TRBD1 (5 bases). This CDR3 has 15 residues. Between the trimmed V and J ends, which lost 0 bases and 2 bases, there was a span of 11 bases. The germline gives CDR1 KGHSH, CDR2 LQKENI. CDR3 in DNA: TGTGCCAGCTCACCACCGGCAAAGGGGACCTACGAGCAGTACTTC. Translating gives CASSPPAKGTYEQYF. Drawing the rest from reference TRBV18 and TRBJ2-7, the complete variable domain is NAGVMQNPRHLVRRRGQEARLRCSPMKGHSHVYWYRQLPEEGLKFMVYLQKENIIDESGMPKERFSAEFPKEGPSILRIQQVVRGDSAAYFCASSPPAKGTYEQYFGPGTRLTVT.

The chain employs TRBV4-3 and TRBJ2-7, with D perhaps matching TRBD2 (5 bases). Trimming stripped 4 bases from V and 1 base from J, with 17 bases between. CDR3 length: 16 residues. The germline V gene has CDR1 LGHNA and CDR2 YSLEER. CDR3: CASSRGLFSPSYEQYF. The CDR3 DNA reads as TGCGCCAGCAGCCGAGGACTTTTTTCTCCTTCCTACGAGCAGTACTTC.

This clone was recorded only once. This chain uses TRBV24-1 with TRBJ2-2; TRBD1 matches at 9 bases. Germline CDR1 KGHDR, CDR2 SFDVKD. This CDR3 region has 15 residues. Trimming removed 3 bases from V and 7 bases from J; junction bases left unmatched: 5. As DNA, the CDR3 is TGTGCCACCAGTGATGGACAGGGGATGGGCGGGGAGCTGTTTTTT. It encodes CATSDGQGMGGELFF.

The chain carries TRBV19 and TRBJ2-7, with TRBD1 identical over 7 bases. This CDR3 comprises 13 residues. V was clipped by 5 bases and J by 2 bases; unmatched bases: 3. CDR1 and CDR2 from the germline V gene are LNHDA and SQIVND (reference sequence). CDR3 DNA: TGTGCCAGTAGTGTGGGACAGCCCTACGAGCAGTACTTC. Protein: CASSVGQPYEQYF.

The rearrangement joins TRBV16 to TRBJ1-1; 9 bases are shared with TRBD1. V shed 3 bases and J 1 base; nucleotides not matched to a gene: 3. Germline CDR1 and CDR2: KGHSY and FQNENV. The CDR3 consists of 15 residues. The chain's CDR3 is CASSHLDRGNTEAFF. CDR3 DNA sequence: TGTGCCAGCAGCCATTTGGACAGGGGGAACACTGAAGCTTTCTTT.

Written as DNA, the CDR3 is TGTGCCAGCAGCTCTAACTACAATGAGCAGTTCTTC. It translates to CASSSNYNEQFF. V and J are TRBV12-3 or TRBV12-4 and TRBJ2-1; D is undetermined. V lost 6 bases to trimming and J lost 3 bases, with 6 bases between them. The CDR3 is 12 amino acids.

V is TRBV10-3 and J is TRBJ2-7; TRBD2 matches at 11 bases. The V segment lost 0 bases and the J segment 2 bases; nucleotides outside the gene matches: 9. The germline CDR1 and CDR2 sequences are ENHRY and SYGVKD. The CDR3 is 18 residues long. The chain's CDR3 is CAISESVPTSGDTYEQYF. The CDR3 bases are TGTGCCATCAGTGAGTCTGTGCCGACTAGCGGGGATACCTACGAGCAGTACTTC.

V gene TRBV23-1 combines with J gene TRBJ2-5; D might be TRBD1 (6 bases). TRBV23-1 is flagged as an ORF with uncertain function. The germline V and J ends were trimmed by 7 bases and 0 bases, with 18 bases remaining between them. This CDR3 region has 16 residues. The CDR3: CASTRGGGTHQETQYF. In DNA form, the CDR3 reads TGCGCCAGCACGCGAGGGGGTGGCACACACCAAGAGACCCAGTACTTC.

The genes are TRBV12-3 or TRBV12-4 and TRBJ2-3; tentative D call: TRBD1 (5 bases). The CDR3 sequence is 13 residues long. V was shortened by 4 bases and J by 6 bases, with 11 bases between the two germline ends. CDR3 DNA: TGTGCCAGCAGTTGGGGCCAGGAGGATACGCAGTATTTT. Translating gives CASSWGQEDTQYF.

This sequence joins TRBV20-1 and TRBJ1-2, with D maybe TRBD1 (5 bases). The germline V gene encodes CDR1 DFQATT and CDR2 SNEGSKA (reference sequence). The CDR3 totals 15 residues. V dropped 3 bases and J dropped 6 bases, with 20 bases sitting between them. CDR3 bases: TGCAGTGCTAGTAACAGTAAGGCAGGGAAAGATGGCTACACCTTC. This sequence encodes CSASNSKAGKDGYTF.

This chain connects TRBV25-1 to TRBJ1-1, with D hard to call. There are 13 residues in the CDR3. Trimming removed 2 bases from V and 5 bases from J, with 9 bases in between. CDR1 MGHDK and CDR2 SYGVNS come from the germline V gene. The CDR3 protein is CASSENLPTEAFF. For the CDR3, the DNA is TGTGCCAGCAGTGAAAATCTCCCGACTGAAGCTTTCTTT.

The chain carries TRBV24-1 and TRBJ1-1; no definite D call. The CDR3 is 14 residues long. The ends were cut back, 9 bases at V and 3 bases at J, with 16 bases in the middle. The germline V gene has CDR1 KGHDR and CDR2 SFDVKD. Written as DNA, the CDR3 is TGTGCCACCGCCGGTGCTCTTATCTACACTGAAGCTTTCTTT. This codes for CATAGALIYTEAFF.

CDR3 protein: CASSPGGMYTEAFF. The CDR3 region has the DNA TGTGCCAGCAGCCCAGGGGGGATGTACACTGAAGCTTTCTTT. The chain joins TRBV28 to TRBJ1-1; 7 bases are shared with TRBD1. The CDR3 runs 14 residues. V was pared by 6 bases and J by 3 bases, with 7 bases of the junction left unmatched. Germline CDR1 is MDHEN and CDR2 is SYDVKM.

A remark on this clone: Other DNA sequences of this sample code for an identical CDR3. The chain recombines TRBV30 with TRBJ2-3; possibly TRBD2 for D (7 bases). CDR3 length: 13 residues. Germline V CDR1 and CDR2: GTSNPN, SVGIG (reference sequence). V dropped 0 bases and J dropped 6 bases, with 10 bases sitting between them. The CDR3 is CAWSVGGADTQYF. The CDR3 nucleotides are TGTGCCTGGAGTGTAGGGGGGGCGGATACGCAGTATTTT.

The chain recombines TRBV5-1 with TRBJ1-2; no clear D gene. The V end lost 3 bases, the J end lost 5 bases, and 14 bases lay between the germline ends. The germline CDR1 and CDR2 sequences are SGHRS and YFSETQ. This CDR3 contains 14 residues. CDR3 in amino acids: CASSSSVPRYGYTF. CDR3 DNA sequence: TGCGCCAGCAGCTCGTCCGTCCCACGGTATGGCTACACCTTC.

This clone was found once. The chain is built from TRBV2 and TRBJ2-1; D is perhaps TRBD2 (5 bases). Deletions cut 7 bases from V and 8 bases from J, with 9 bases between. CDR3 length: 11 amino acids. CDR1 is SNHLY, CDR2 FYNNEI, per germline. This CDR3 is CASNEGYEQFF. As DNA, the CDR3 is TGTGCCAGCAACGAGGGCTATGAGCAGTTCTTC. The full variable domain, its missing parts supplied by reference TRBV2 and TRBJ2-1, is EPEVTQTPSHQVTQMGQEVILRCVPISNHLYFYWYRQILGQKVEFLVSFYNNEISEKSEIFDDQFSVERPDGSNFTLKIRSTKLEDSAMYFCASNEGYEQFFGPGTRLTVL.